The entry that follows covers one T cell receptor (beta chain) sequence. The table lists this clone with a few counts. The antigen this receptor binds is unknown. The junction does not match germline at one end; this may be a read error. The receptor library was made with the immunoSEQ multiplex PCR assay. For the multiplex PCR, a mixture combining 60 forward primers for TCR Vbeta segments and 13 reverse primers for TCR Jbeta segments was used. Amplification of the CDR3 region of rearranged TCR beta genes was performed with a multiplex PCR assay on genomic DNA. The Illumina HiSeq System was used to sequence the amplified TCR beta libraries as 87-base-pair reads. The source study handled its data this way. A later analysis counted about 80 million unique TCR beta chains across the 666 repertoires, and some 12 million of these chains were shared by at least two donors. Raw reads were error-corrected and collapsed into unique sequences with a nearest-neighbor algorithm that merged closely related sequences to remove PCR and sequencing errors. Alignment of CDR3 sequences to IMGT reference sequences was used to assign V, D and J gene segments. For a sequence to be retained, at least a six-nucleotide match to both a V gene segment and a J gene segment was required. A rearrangement counted as productive if the CDR3 had no stop codons and remained in frame with V and J, and every other rearrangement counted as non-productive. CDR3 was defined by IMGT convention, running from the second conserved V-encoded cysteine to the conserved J-encoded phenylalanine. The earlier analysis of more than 450 of the donors excluded sequences that lacked an unambiguous match to a single V gene segment. An earlier analysis of several hundred of the donors called V segments functional above 56.7% productive rearrangements and segregating when the between-donor standard deviation exceeded 5%. A statistical classification framework was built to diagnose cytomegalovirus status from the catalog of TCR beta chain sequences. A later analysis assigned V and J genes by comparing TCR nucleotide sequences with IMGT/GENE-DB human TR gene sequences. Using the TCRdist pipeline, a later analysis assigned CDR3 sequences along with most-parsimonious VDJ recombination scenarios. In a later analysis, each TCR beta chain was defined by its CDR3 amino acid sequence together with its V-gene family, and reads lacking a unique V-gene family were excluded. As a way to deal with suspected cross-contamination and a sequencing artifact, a later analysis dropped 592 nucleotide sequences that were highly shared and had low generation probability. For each public chain, a later analysis derived a clonal expansion index from normalized ranks of inferred template counts within each repertoire. In a later analysis, generation probabilities were computed using a VDJ recombination model fitted to out-of-frame rearrangements, and the results were checked against IGoR. In a later analysis, TCR-TCR, TCR-HLA and TCR-CMV co-occurrence was scored with hypergeometric tests, and a repertoire-size bias correction was applied to TCR pairs. In a later analysis, false discovery rates were estimated by permuting HLA or CMV assignments 20 times. In a later analysis, co-occurring TCRs were grouped using DBSCAN, with TCRdist sequence similarity added in when clustering inside HLA-allele-positive subsets. Repertoires with fewer than 30,000 or more than 120,000 public chains, plus five repertoires with anomalous nucleotide sharing, were excluded from co-occurrence clustering. TCRdb stores this immuneACCESS table with in-frame sequences only. Part of the clones is absent; in the studies checked, under half of the shortfall reflects unresolved V genes, and no reason is known for the rest. That table gives V, J and clone size, and the DNA gave D and trimming. This sample lists 150,000 to 200,000 clones; about three quarters were detected once. Roughly 2% of the sample is in the top ten clones.

For CDR1 and CDR2, the germline V gene lists SGHRS and YFSETQ. There are 13 amino acids in the CDR3, from cysteine to phenylalanine inclusive. The retained sequence is limited to the CDR3, 39 bases, with the frame set at the first base. The cohort comprised 666 healthy bone marrow donors. All cohort members were sampled while nominally healthy, although unrecorded immune exposures were likely present. The donor tested CMV seronegative and was one of the 352 seronegative cohort members. Each donor provided a peripheral blood sample, and peripheral blood mononuclear cells were used for TCR beta sequencing. The Qiagen DNeasy Blood Extraction Kit was used to extract genomic DNA from the blood cell samples. The data were obtained in a study of cytomegalovirus exposure and HLA in healthy donors (dated by TCRdb to 2015 to 2018). Broadly, across the study: According to an earlier analysis of 550 to 700 of the donors, some 180 million T cells yielded 90 million to 130 million unique TCR beta sequences and around 280 Gb of sequence data. An early release covering around 630 HLA-typed donors comprised approximately 290 gigabases of sequencing data and some 79 million unique TCR sequences. Of the roughly 400 genotyped donors, 65% to 90% fell in the genetic ancestry cluster associated with self-reported Caucasian donors. The study aimed to test whether cataloging public T cell receptors could reveal signatures of past pathogen exposure. Using immunosequencing, the study profiled T cell repertoires from 640 or so subjects and related those repertoires to cytomegalovirus serostatus. A separate validation cohort of 100 to 150 different subjects was used in addition to the roughly 640-subject first cohort. To predict cytomegalovirus infection status, the study combined high-throughput TCR immunosequencing, statistical association of individual TCRs with disease status, and machine learning. In a later analysis, previously published TCR beta repertoires from some 640 donors were re-analyzed and high-resolution HLA genotyping was added so that TCR occurrence patterns could be studied. The later analysis used no new phenotypic data to find candidate immune exposures, relying instead on TCR beta sequences and their occurrence across donors. To decide whether each TCR beta V gene segment behaved as functional or pseudogenic, an earlier analysis of fewer than 750 of the donors relied on high-throughput TCR beta sequencing. Alongside the repertoire data, information on donor age, sex, ethnicity and CMV serostatus was compiled. A later genetic analysis used genome-wide SNP genotypes for 398 of the 666 donors, treating that subset as a discovery cohort. All discovery cohort repertoires had been generated on a single sequencing platform. HLA typing included class I and class II loci at four-digit resolution. The number of typed donors differed by locus: about 620-630 for A, B, C, DRB1 and DQB1; 522 for DQA1; some 610 for DPA1; and 400 to 480 for DPB1. Several DR-DQ haplotypes were treated as single units for association and clustering because of strong linkage in the cohort. Among a few hundred genotyped donors of the cohort, an average of approximately 240,000 unique TCR beta nucleotide sequences were sequenced per donor, roughly 18% of them non-productive.

What the research found in general, with its limitations: Correlated functional status among segregating V segments might reflect linkage disequilibrium, but an unknown experimental factor could not be ruled out. In a later analysis, several top co-occurrence clusters were reported to appear linked to parvovirus B19, influenza, CMV and Epstein-Barr virus. When HLA alleles, especially DR and DQ, strongly co-occurred, TCR associations were difficult to assign to individual alleles. In a later genetic analysis, a missense DCLRE1C variant was associated with V-gene and J-gene trimming of TCR beta chains, and the association was replicated in an independent cohort. The classifier was reported to diagnose cytomegalovirus status with high specificity and sensitivity in both the original and validation cohorts. While some public TCRs were present in many individuals, most TCR sequences turned up only very rarely across donors. Because the 87-base-pair reads could not distinguish some IMGT-functional V segments, including TRBV6-2 and TRBV6-3, those segments were excluded. The study listed 150 to 200 TCR beta chains as associated with cytomegalovirus. Because HLA typing was missing for some donors at each locus, association tests included only the typed subset. An earlier analysis of approximately 500 of the donors showed that most TCR beta V segments appeared in productive rearrangements either about 87% or about 30% of the time, which broadly matched IMGT annotations. A few of the identified cytomegalovirus-associated TCR beta chains were confirmed in vitro to be specific for cytomegalovirus antigens. The only immune exposure information available for the cohort was CMV serostatus. A later analysis found that most CMV-associated TCR beta chains appeared HLA-restricted, with HLA associations seemingly driven largely by CMV exposure. A cluster of highly shared sequence variants was judged likely to be a technical artifact of the sequencing pipeline. Presence/absence analyses assumed roughly uniform sequencing depth across donors, an assumption that may not hold. A later analysis associated roughly 17,000 TCR beta sequences with specific HLA alleles at a false discovery rate of 0.05. The cohort was sequenced for TCR beta chains only, and without alpha or paired-chain data the features that could be detected were limited. Compared with equally common non-associated chains, HLA-associated TCR beta chains in a later analysis were more clonally expanded and had lower generation probabilities. A further reported finding was that TCR beta sequences accurately predicted the HLA-A and HLA-B alleles for most subjects in the first cohort. Compared with the approximately 720-donor mean, donors in an Asian-associated ancestry cluster had fewer N-insertions in productive TCRs, according to a later genetic analysis. The authors suggested that the approach could potentially be generalized to other disease states and immunological phenotypes. In a later analysis, the rate of TCR association differed among HLA loci, with DRB1 alleles having the most associated TCRs and HLA-C alleles having the fewest. Roughly 15 rarely observed V segments, including chromosome 9 orphons, were excluded from the earlier analysis of about 600 of the donors because counts were too low.

Specimen: PBMCs. Rearrangement joined TRBV5-1 to TRBJ2-7; 11 junctional bases match TRBD2. This clonotype was obtained from a female donor in good health and CMV-seronegative. CDR3 protein: CASSFGTSGPGDF. Read as DNA, the sequence is TGCGCCAGCAGCTTCGGGACTAGCGGTCCAGGGGACTTC.